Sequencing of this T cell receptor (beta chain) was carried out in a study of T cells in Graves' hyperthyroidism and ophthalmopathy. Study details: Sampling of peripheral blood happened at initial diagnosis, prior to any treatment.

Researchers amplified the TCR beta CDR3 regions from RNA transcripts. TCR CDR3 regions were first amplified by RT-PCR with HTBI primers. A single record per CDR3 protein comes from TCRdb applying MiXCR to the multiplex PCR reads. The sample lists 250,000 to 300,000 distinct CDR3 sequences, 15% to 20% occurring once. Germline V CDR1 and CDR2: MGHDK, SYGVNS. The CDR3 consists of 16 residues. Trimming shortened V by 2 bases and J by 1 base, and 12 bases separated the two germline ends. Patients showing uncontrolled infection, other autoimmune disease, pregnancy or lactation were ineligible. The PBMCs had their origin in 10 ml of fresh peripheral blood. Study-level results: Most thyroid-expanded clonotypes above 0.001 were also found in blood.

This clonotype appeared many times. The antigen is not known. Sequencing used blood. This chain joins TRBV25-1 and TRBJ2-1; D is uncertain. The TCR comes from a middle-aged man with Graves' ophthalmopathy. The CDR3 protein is CASSEPSRFSYNEQFF. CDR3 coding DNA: TGTGCCAGCAGTGAACCGTCTAGATTTTCCTACAATGAGCAGTTCTTC.